Below, one T cell receptor (beta chain) is given with its context. Its antigen is currently unknown. The repertoire was sequenced with immunoSEQ multiplex PCR; TCRdb's copy has only in-frame clones and lacks some. This table has around 84,000 clones, 70% to 90% appearing once. The sample is drawn from a study of T cell responses to AZD1222 COVID-19 vaccine. General study results and limits: The study found Spike-specific TCR breadth and depth rose after two AZD1222 doses. Donors, mostly white British, included more females; clonal diversity was possibly underestimated. After the peak T cell response, and only then, were repertoires sampled. Seropositive AZD1222 recipients at baseline numbered only five to seven.

The CDR3 extends over 13 amino acids. In germline, CDR1 is SGHRS, CDR2 YFSETQ. V dropped 0 bases and J dropped 3 bases, with 4 bases sitting between them. This specimen consisted of peripheral blood, obtained 28 days after the second AZD1222 dose. V and J are TRBV5-1 and TRBJ1-3, with D uncertain. This TCR was recovered from an adult who received the AZD1222 COVID-19 vaccine. The CDR3 coding sequence is TGCGCCAGCAGCTTGGGGGGTGGAAACACCATATATTTT. This sequence encodes CASSLGGGNTIYF.